This record covers a single TCR beta chain. Its antigen is still unknown. Researchers ran the PCR with 60 Vbeta and 13 Jbeta primers. This table comes from immunoSEQ multiplex PCR, and its TCRdb copy is limited to in-frame clones, with some not included. The table has about 270,000 clones, approximately 70% seen once. The sample is drawn from a study of cytomegalovirus exposure and HLA in healthy donors. Study in general: Approximately 85 million unique TCRs from HLA-typed donors made up an early data release. Points from the study as a whole: There were several of the most significant clusters that appeared linked to common viral pathogens in a later analysis. Relative to the approximately 670-donor mean, N-insertions were reportedly fewer in an Asian-associated ancestry cluster in a later analysis. A link between a missense DCLRE1C variant and TCR beta V- and J-gene trimming emerged from a later analysis.

Germline V CDR1 and CDR2: MNHNS, SASEGT. Trimming removed 5 bases from V and 7 bases from J; junction bases left unmatched: 7. This CDR3 contains 14 residues. The chain carries TRBV6-1 and TRBJ2-1; 8 bases match TRBD2. Sequencing input: PBMCs. The origin of this receptor is a female donor in good health and CMV-seronegative. In DNA form, the CDR3 reads TGTGCCAGCAGTTTAGCGGGAATCATGAATGAGCAGTTCTTC. It specifies CASSLAGIMNEQFF.